The clone carrying this TCR beta chain has a single count. This sample was taken from a study of T cell responses to AZD1222 COVID-19 vaccine. On the study more broadly: Second-dose intervals of approximately 4 or approximately 12 weeks were pooled.

Trimming at V came to 4 bases and at J to 8 bases, leaving 11 bases not matched to a gene. This CDR3 spans 15 amino acids. Per germline, CDR1 MNHEY and CDR2 SMNVEV (reference sequence). The table came from immunoSEQ multiplex PCR; TCRdb's copy has only in-frame clones and leaves some out. The data hold 68,000 or so clones, with about nine tenths observed a single time. The clonotype originates from an adult in good health. This chain connects TRBV27 to TRBJ1-3; 7 nucleotides match TRBD1. The material sequenced was peripheral blood, taken on day 0 of AZD1222 vaccination. The CDR3 region is CASSYKGAREHTIYF. The CDR3 DNA reads as TGTGCCAGCAGTTATAAGGGGGCGCGAGAGCACACCATATATTTT.